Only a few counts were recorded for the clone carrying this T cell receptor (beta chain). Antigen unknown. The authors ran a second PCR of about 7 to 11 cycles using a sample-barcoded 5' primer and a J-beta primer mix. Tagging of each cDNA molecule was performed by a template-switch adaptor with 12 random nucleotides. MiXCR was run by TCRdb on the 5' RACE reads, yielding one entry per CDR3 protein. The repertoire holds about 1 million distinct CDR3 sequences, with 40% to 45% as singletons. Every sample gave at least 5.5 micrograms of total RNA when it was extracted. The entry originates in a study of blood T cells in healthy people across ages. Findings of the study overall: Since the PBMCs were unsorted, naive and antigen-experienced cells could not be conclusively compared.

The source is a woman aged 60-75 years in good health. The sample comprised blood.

As DNA, the CDR3 is TGCGCCAGCAGCTTGTTGACCTCTGGGGCCAACGTCCTGACTTTC. This gives the protein CASSLLTSGANVLTF. The chain has TRBV5-1 and TRBJ2-6; D gene ambiguous. Germline lookup yields CDR1 SGHRS and CDR2 YFSETQ. This CDR3 is built from 15 residues. Trimming stripped 1 base from V and 0 bases from J, with 5 bases between.